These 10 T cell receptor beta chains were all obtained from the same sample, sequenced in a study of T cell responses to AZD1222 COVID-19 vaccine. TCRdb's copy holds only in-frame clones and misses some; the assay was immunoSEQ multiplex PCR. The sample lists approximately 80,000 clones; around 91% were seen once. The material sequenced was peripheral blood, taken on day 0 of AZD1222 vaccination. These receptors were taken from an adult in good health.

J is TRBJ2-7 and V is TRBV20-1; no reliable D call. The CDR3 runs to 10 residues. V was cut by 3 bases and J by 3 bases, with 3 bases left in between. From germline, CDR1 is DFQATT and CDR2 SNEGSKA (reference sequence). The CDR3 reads CSARIYEQYF. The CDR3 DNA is TGCAGTGCTAGGATCTACGAGCAGTACTTC.

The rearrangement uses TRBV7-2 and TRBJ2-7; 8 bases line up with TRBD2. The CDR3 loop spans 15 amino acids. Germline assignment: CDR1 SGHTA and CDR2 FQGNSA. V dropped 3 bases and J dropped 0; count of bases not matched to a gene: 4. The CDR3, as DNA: TGTGCCAGCAGCTTGGCGGGAGGTGGCTCCTACGAGCAGTACTTC. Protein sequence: CASSLAGGGSYEQYF.

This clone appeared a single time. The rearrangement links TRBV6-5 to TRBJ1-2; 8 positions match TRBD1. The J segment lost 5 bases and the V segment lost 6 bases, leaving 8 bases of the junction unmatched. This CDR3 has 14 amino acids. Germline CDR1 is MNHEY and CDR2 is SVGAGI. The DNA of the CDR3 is TGTGCCAGCAGAATCGGACAGGGTCGGTATGGCTACACCTTC. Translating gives CASRIGQGRYGYTF.

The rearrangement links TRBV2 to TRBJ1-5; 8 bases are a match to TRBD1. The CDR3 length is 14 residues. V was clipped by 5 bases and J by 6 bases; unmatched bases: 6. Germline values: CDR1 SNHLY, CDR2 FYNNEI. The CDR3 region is CASSLDRGGQPQHF. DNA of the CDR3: TGTGCCAGCAGTCTAGACAGGGGCGGTCAGCCCCAGCATTTT.

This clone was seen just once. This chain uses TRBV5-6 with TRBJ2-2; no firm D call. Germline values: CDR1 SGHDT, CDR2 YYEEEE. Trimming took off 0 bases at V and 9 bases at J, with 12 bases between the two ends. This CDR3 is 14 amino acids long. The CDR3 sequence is CASSLGGSLRELFF. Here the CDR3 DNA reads TGTGCCAGCAGCTTGGGGGGTAGCCTCCGGGAGCTGTTTTTT.

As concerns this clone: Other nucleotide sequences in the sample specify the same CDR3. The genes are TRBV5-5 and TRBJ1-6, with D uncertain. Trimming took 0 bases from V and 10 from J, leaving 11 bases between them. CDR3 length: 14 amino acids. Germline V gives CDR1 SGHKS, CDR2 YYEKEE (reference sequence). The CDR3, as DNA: TGTGCCAGCAGCTTGGGGCCTCTGGCATCACCCCTCCACTTT. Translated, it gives CASSLGPLASPLHF.

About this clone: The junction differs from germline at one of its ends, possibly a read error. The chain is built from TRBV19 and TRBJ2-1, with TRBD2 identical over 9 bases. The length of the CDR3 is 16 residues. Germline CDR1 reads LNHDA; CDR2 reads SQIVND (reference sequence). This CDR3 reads CASSLDRDSGSYEQFF. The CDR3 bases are TGTGCCAGTAGTCTAGACCGAGATAGCGGGAGCTATGAGCAGTTCTTC.

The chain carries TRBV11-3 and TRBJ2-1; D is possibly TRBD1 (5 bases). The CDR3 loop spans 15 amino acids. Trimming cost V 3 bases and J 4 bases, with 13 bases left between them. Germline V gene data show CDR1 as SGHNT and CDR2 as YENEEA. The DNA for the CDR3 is TGTGCCAGCAGCTTCGGAAGGGGCGATTACAATGAGCAGTTCTTC. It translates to CASSFGRGDYNEQFF.

The CDR3 reads CASSYGSRPGGYNEQFF. The CDR3 DNA follows: TGTGCCAGTAGTTACGGTAGCCGGCCTGGGGGCTACAATGAGCAGTTCTTC. The chain employs TRBV19 and TRBJ2-1; D may match TRBD1 or TRBD2 (5 bases each). This CDR3 has 17 residues. Trimming left V 5 bases short and J 3 bases short, with 20 bases between. In germline, CDR1 is LNHDA, CDR2 SQIVND (reference sequence).

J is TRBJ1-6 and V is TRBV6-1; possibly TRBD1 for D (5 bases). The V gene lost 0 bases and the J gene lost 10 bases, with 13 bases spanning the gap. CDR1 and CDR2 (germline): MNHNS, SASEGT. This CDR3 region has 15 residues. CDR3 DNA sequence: TGTGCCAGCAGTGAAGCAGACGGGGCAGCGTCACCCCTCCACTTT. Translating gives CASSEADGAASPLHF.